This passage covers 28 T cell receptor beta chains from one sample sequenced in a study of response to subunit inactivated influenza vaccine. TCRdb re-analysed the RT-PCR reads in MiXCR, keeping a single row per CDR3 protein. This table has 550,000 to 650,000 distinct CDR3 sequences, roughly 10% appearing once. The sequenced sample was PBMCs from blood, obtained on the day of vaccination. The receptors shown here come from a man in his forties or fifties who received an inactivated influenza vaccine.

This clonotype appeared a few times. The chain has TRBV27 and TRBJ2-1; possibly TRBD2 for D (5 bases). The CDR3 is 14 amino acids. V lost 3 bases to trimming and J lost 9 bases, with 15 bases between them. Germline V gene lookup returns CDR1 MNHEY and CDR2 SMNVEV (reference sequence). CDR3 sequence (DNA): TGTGCCAGCAGTTTTTCGGGGTTATGGGGTGAGCAGTTCTTC. Translating gives CASSFSGLWGEQFF.

The sample holds many counts of this clonotype. The chain joins TRBV9 to TRBJ2-1; 7 bases are shared with TRBD1. Germline trimming cut 4 bases from V and 3 bases from J; bases unmatched to any gene: 7. Germline V gene lookup returns CDR1 SGDLS and CDR2 YYNGEE. The CDR3 is 15 residues long. The CDR3 reads CASSITGTDYNEQFF. As DNA, the CDR3 is TGTGCCAGCAGCATAACCGGGACAGACTACAATGAGCAGTTCTTC.

In its sample, this clonotype was seen a few times. This chain links TRBV7-8 with TRBJ2-5, with D tentatively TRBD2 (6 bases). This CDR3 has 16 residues. Germline V CDR1 and CDR2: SGHVS, FQNEAQ. Trimming took 5 bases from V and 2 from J, leaving 18 bases between them. CDR3 in amino acids: CASSPEVRRGQETQYF. CDR3 coding DNA: TGTGCCAGCAGCCCGGAGGTCCGGCGGGGACAAGAGACCCAGTACTTC.

This clonotype was counted between two and nine times. The V and J genes are TRBV11-2 and TRBJ1-2, with TRBD1 matching over 7 bases. Looked up from germline, CDR1 is SGHAT and CDR2 is FQNNGV. The CDR3 runs 15 residues. The trim removed 3 bases at V and 8 bases at J, leaving 12 bases unmatched. The CDR3 region has the DNA TGTGCCAGCAGCTTTAGTTACTCTAGACAGGGCGGCTACACCTTC. Translating gives CASSFSYSRQGGYTF.

This clonotype was counted between two and nine times. The V call is TRBV6-1, the J call TRBJ2-7; 8 bases fit TRBD1. CDR3 length: 15 amino acids. V lost 8 bases, J lost 2 bases, and 11 bases stayed unmatched. Germline-derived CDR1 and CDR2 are MNHNS and SASEGT. In nucleotides, the CDR3 is TGTGCCAGCCAGGGTCTAAGGACAGGGACCTACGAGCAGTACTTC. This codes for CASQGLRTGTYEQYF.

There are a few counts of this clonotype. The chain joins TRBV20-1 to TRBJ2-7; D is possibly TRBD2 (6 bases). Germline V lookup: CDR1 DFQATT, CDR2 SNEGSKA (reference sequence). The CDR3 totals 13 residues. V lost 5 bases, J lost 6 bases, and 17 bases lay in between. The CDR3 DNA follows: TGCAGTGCTTTCCGGGACTTGTCGATCGAGCAGTACTTC. Residues: CSAFRDLSIEQYF.

J is TRBJ2-3 and V is TRBV9; TRBD2 matches at 7 bases. The V gene end was trimmed by 0 bases and the J gene end by 5 bases; junction bases not matched to a gene: 6. CDR3 length equals 15 residues. CDR1 and CDR2 (germline): SGDLS, YYNGEE. Written as DNA, the CDR3 is TGTGCCAGCAGCGTAGCGGCGGGAGTGGGAGATACGCAGTATTTT. Translated, it gives CASSVAAGVGDTQYF.

This clonotype was detected a few times. This chain links TRBV20-1 with TRBJ2-4; 9 bases match TRBD1. After removal of 6 bases from V and 6 bases from J, the junction contained 9 bases not matched to a gene. CDR3 length: 14 amino acids. Germline CDR1 reads DFQATT; CDR2 reads SNEGSKA (reference sequence). This CDR3 is CSAIGDRGINIQYF. In DNA, the CDR3 is TGCAGTGCAATTGGAGACAGGGGGATAAACATTCAGTACTTC.

At least ten counts were recorded for this clonotype. J is TRBJ2-3 and V is TRBV29-1; 7 nucleotides match TRBD2. CDR1 and CDR2 from the germline V gene are SQVTM and ANQGSEA. V was clipped by 6 bases and J by 4 bases; unmatched bases: 16. The CDR3 totals 16 residues. For the CDR3, the DNA is TGCAGCGTGGGGGGGAGGACTAGAAGATCCCCAGATACGCAGTATTTT. Encoded protein: CSVGGRTRRSPDTQYF.

The chain uses TRBV15 and TRBJ2-2; 10 bases are a match to TRBD2. Germline V CDR1 and CDR2: LNHNV, YYDKDF (reference sequence). The V and J ends lost 5 bases and 6 bases, in that order; junction bases with no gene match: 6. This CDR3 region has 15 residues. The CDR3 protein is CATSPRTSGAGELFF. The CDR3, as DNA: TGTGCCACCAGCCCGCGGACTAGCGGCGCCGGGGAGCTGTTTTTT.

Only a few counts were recorded for this clonotype. The chain couples TRBV6-1 to TRBJ1-4; tentative D call: TRBD1 (5 bases). The ends were cut back, 6 bases at V and 6 bases at J, with 17 bases in the middle. This CDR3 comprises 15 residues. The V gene's germline CDR1 is MNHNS and CDR2 SASEGT. The CDR3 loop is CASRFTGLWDEKLFF. CDR3 in DNA: TGTGCCAGCAGATTTACAGGCCTATGGGATGAAAAACTGTTTTTT.

This clonotype was counted between two and nine times. The chain couples TRBV2 to TRBJ2-3, with TRBD2 matching 9 bases. V lost 6 bases, J lost 2 bases, and 6 bases stayed unmatched. The CDR3 extends over 15 amino acids. Looked up from germline, CDR1 is SNHLY and CDR2 is FYNNEI. The CDR3 DNA reads as TGTGCCAGCAGCCTGACTAGCGGTGACACAGATACGCAGTATTTT. Encoded protein: CASSLTSGDTDTQYF.

This clonotype was counted between two and nine times. The chain links TRBV6-1 to TRBJ2-5; TRBD2 matches at 7 bases. From germline, CDR1 is MNHNS and CDR2 SASEGT. Trimming removed 5 bases from V and 4 bases from J; junction bases left unmatched: 10. The CDR3 spans 15 residues. Here the CDR3 reads CASSTGGAGRETQYF. For the CDR3, the DNA is TGTGCCAGCAGTACCGGAGGAGCGGGGCGAGAGACCCAGTACTTC.

CDR3 region: CSVGAGTDYEQYF. Here the CDR3 DNA reads TGCAGCGTTGGAGCCGGCACAGACTACGAGCAGTACTTC. The chain is built from TRBV29-1 and TRBJ2-7; D not certain. The germline gives CDR1 SQVTM, CDR2 ANQGSEA. The V gene lost 4 bases and the J gene lost 3 bases, with 13 bases spanning the gap. The CDR3 is 13 residues long.

This clonotype was found a few times. The chain is built from TRBV20-1 and TRBJ2-5; 14 bases agree with TRBD2. V lost 3 bases to trimming and J lost 0 bases; unmatched junction nucleotides: 3. This CDR3 is 16 amino acids long. CDR1 is DFQATT, CDR2 SNEGSKA, per germline (reference sequence). This CDR3 reads CSARGLAGVYQETQYF. The CDR3 coding sequence is TGCAGTGCTAGGGGACTAGCGGGGGTGTACCAAGAGACCCAGTACTTC.

With respect to this clonotype: One junction end does not reproduce the germline sequence, and a read error may be involved. The V gene is TRBV7-9, the J gene TRBJ2-2; D call uncertain. This CDR3 comprises 15 residues. The V gene's germline CDR1 is SEHNR and CDR2 FQNEAQ (reference sequence). In nucleotides, the CDR3 is TGTGCCACCACGGGCAGGACGGAGAACACCTGGGAGCTGTTTTTT. Translated, it gives CATTGRTENTWELFF.

This clonotype was counted many times. The rearrangement joins TRBV7-8 to TRBJ2-3; D is unresolved. The CDR3 totals 16 residues. The germline V gene encodes CDR1 SGHVS and CDR2 FQNEAQ. Trimming took 3 bases from V and 0 from J, leaving 13 bases between them. The DNA of the CDR3 is TGTGCCAGCAGCTTCGGTGGTTTTCATAGCACAGATACGCAGTATTTT. Its protein product is CASSFGGFHSTDTQYF.

The table lists this clonotype with many counts. In DNA, the CDR3 is TGCGCCAGCAGCTTCAAAACTATGAACACTGAAGCTTTCTTT. Translated, it gives CASSFKTMNTEAFF. The rearrangement uses TRBV5-1 and TRBJ1-1; D uncertain. There are 14 residues in the CDR3. Germline CDR1 SGHRS, CDR2 YFSETQ. V lost 2 bases, J lost 0 bases, and 8 bases lay in between.

In this sample, this clonotype turned up a few times. The chain uses TRBV6-5 and TRBJ2-7; possibly TRBD1 or TRBD2 for D (5 bases each). Trimming took off 2 bases at V and 6 bases at J, with 14 bases between the two ends. From germline, CDR1 is MNHEY and CDR2 SVGAGI. The length of the CDR3 is 14 residues. The CDR3 here is CASSYRQGRPEQYF. CDR3 coding DNA: TGTGCCAGCAGTTACCGGCAGGGACGCCCCGAGCAGTACTTC.

This clonotype was detected ten times or more. The chain recombines TRBV5-1 with TRBJ2-5; a possible D gene is TRBD1 (5 bases). V lost 1 base and J 3 bases, leaving 10 bases between the germline ends. Looked up from germline, CDR1 is SGHRS and CDR2 is YFSETQ. CDR3 size: 14 residues. The CDR3 region has the DNA TGCGCCAGCAGCTTGTCGCTCAGGGAAGAGACCCAGTACTTC. This gives the protein CASSLSLREETQYF.

This clonotype was counted at least ten times. V gene TRBV20-1 combines with J gene TRBJ2-5, with D maybe TRBD1 (6 bases). Per germline, CDR1 DFQATT and CDR2 SNEGSKA (reference sequence). The ends were cut back, 0 bases at V and 2 bases at J, with 13 bases in the middle. This CDR3 contains 15 residues. CDR3 nucleotides: TGCAGTGCTAGAGATGGAGGAAGGGGGCAAGAGACCCAGTACTTC. Translating it yields CSARDGGRGQETQYF.

This clonotype was seen many times. V gene TRBV12-3 or TRBV12-4 combines with J gene TRBJ2-5, with D possibly being TRBD2 (6 bases). Trimming left V 5 bases short and J 5 bases short, with 12 bases between. The CDR3 spans 13 residues. CDR3 region: CASSRGVAETQYF. CDR3 DNA: TGTGCCAGCAGTCGCGGGGTTGCCGAGACCCAGTACTTC.

The chain has TRBV7-9 and TRBJ2-7; D call uncertain. The V and J ends lost 2 bases and 4 bases respectively, with 9 bases between them. CDR3 size: 13 residues. The germline gives CDR1 SEHNR, CDR2 FQNEAQ (reference sequence). This CDR3 is CASSLPLGYEQYF. The CDR3 coding sequence is TGTGCCAGCAGCTTACCCCTCGGTTACGAGCAGTACTTC. The full variable domain, completed using reference TRBV7-9 and TRBJ2-7, is DTGVSQNPRHKITKRGQNVTFRCDPISEHNRLYWYRQTLGQGPEFLTYFQNEAQLEKSRLLSDRFSAERPKGSFSTLEIQRTEQGDSAMYLCASSLPLGYEQYFGPGTRLTVT.

This clonotype was counted once. The chain carries TRBV6-4 and TRBJ2-5; D uncertain. This CDR3 spans 18 amino acids. V was shortened by 1 base and J by 3 bases, with 21 bases between the two germline ends. CDR1 and CDR2 from the germline V gene are MRHNA and SNTAGT. CDR3 loop: CASSDLQPVNRLKETQYF. In nucleotides, the CDR3 is TGTGCCAGCAGTGACTTACAGCCCGTCAATCGCCTAAAAGAGACCCAGTACTTC.

This clonotype was picked up a small number of times. The chain employs TRBV12-3 or TRBV12-4 and TRBJ2-7, with TRBD2 matching 7 bases. After removal of 3 bases from V and 1 base from J, the junction contained 6 bases not matched to a gene. This CDR3 contains 15 residues. CDR3 region: CASSFYGGSSYEQYF. The DNA for the CDR3 is TGTGCCAGCAGTTTCTACGGGGGGTCGTCCTACGAGCAGTACTTC.

This clonotype has at least ten counts. This rearrangement joins TRBV2 to TRBJ2-5; tentative D call: TRBD2 (6 bases). There are 14 residues in the CDR3. Trimming cost V 4 bases and J 4 bases, with 13 bases left between them. Germline-derived CDR1 and CDR2 are SNHLY and FYNNEI. The CDR3 DNA follows: TGTGCCAGCAGTGTGGGGGGAGGAGGAGAGACCCAGTACTTC. This gives the protein CASSVGGGGETQYF.

This clonotype has just a few counts. The chain is built from TRBV11-2 and TRBJ2-7, with 9 bases aligning to TRBD1. V trimming: 5 bases; J trimming: 2 bases; junction bases outside the gene matches: 7. This CDR3 region has 15 residues. Germline loops: CDR1 SGHAT, CDR2 FQNNGV. The CDR3 here is CASSRRGQGTYEQYF. The CDR3, as DNA: TGTGCCAGCAGCCGGCGTGGACAGGGGACCTACGAGCAGTACTTC. Using reference TRBV11-2 and TRBJ2-7 for the parts outside the CDR3, the full variable domain is EAGVAQSPRYKIIEKRQSVAFWCNPISGHATLYWYQQILGQGPKLLIQFQNNGVVDDSQLPKDRFSAERLKGVDSTLKIQPAKLEDSAVYLCASSRRGQGTYEQYFGPGTRLTVT.

The rearrangement links TRBV2 to TRBJ2-1, with D perhaps TRBD1 or TRBD2 (5 bases each). The CDR3 runs 17 residues. V gave up 3 bases and J gave up 3 bases, with 18 bases separating them. Germline V gene data show CDR1 as SNHLY and CDR2 as FYNNEI. Here the CDR3 DNA reads TGTGCCAGCAGTGAGGTTTTTAGGGTGAGGGGCTACAATGAGCAGTTCTTC. This gives the protein CASSEVFRVRGYNEQFF.